Sequencing of this TCR beta chain was carried out in a study of blood T cell repertoires in COVID-19. Background on the study: Samples of COVID-19 (acute and convalescent) were obtained from the United States, Italy and Spain. In each case, the material was cDNA or gDNA derived from T cells, B-cell-depleted T cells, or PBMCs.

Seattle patient enrollment occurred during active infection, with longitudinal follow-up thereafter. Authors' methods: Amplification of reference gene primers provided the estimated nucleated cell counts. Using immunoSEQ multiplex PCR, the repertoire was profiled, and TCRdb retains in-frame clones only, with some absent. The V and J calls and clone size were taken over from that table, and D and trimming were inferred from the DNA. The data show 150,000 to 180,000 clones, over 75% seen once. This clone has just one count. This CDR3 region has 17 residues. Germline values: CDR1 LGHNA, CDR2 YSLEER. V shed 0 bases and J shed 9 bases, with 18 bases lying between them.

Input material: peripheral blood. The TCR comes from a man in his 60s with COVID-19, enrolled during active disease. The genes are TRBV4-3 and TRBJ1-6; D unresolved. This CDR3 is CASSQEPRGINSSPLHF. CDR3 DNA: TGCGCCAGCAGCCAAGAACCCCGAGGGATTAATAGTTCACCCCTCCACTTT.